This TCR beta chain was profiled in a study of OX40 agonist ivuxolimab in advanced cancers. Study summary: The eligibility criteria allowed prior anti-PD-1, anti-PD-L1 or anti-CTLA-4 therapy, and around 40% had some.

V lost 2 bases, J lost 9 bases, and 13 bases lay in between. The CDR3 covers 13 residues. In germline, CDR1 is MDHEN, CDR2 SYDVKM. The assay was immunoSEQ multiplex PCR, and TCRdb's table has in-frame clones only and misses some. The table shows 50,000 to 65,000 clones, with approximately 88% occurring only once. A remark on this clone: Antigen: not known.

Whole-study findings and limits: Part of the nonresponder group also had normalized T-cell clonal expansion that was low. No determination was made of the antigen specificity of the expanded peripheral T cells.

Blood sampling took place at baseline, cycle 4 day 1, and cycle 7 day 1. The receptor comes from an adult with an advanced solid tumor such as melanoma, head and neck, liver or kidney cancer. The material sequenced was CD4+ or CD8+ T cells sorted from blood, taken in a trial of the OX40 agonist ivuxolimab. V is TRBV28 and J is TRBJ1-1; D remains ambiguous. The CDR3 sequence is CASSLTGPVQAFF. The CDR3 coding sequence is TGTGCCAGCAGTTTAACGGGTCCCGTACAAGCTTTCTTT. Together with reference TRBV28 and TRBJ1-1, the CDR3 gives the full variable domain: DVKVTQSSRYLVKRTGEKVFLECVQDMDHENMFWYRQDPGLGLRLIYFSYDVKMKEKGDIPEGYSVSREKKERFSLILESASTNQTSMYLCASSLTGPVQAFFGQGTRLTVV.